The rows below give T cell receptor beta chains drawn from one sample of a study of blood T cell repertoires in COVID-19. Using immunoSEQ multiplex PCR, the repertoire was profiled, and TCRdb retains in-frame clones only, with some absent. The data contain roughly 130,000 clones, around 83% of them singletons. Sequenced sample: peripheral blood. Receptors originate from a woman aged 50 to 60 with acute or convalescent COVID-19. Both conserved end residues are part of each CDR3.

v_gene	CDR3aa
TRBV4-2	CASSQVLNNEQFF
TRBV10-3	CAISGLAGLNEQFF
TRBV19	CASRPRGDTQYF
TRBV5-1	CASRSSGDTEAFF
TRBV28	CASRPLNQPQHF
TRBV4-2	CASSHPPGYSGANVLTF
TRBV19	CASSIMSGGHNEQFF
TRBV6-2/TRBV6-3	CASSTDRGATNEKLFF
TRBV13	CASSFWDSSSYNEQFF
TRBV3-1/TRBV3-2	CASSQRDRNSPLHF
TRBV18	CASSGDRNTGELFF
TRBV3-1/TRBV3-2	CASSPGTERDTEAFF
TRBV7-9	CASSKQAPRMPGELFF
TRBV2	CASRTLGGGGNGYTF
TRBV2	CASSEFPVGSSTYNEQFF
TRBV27	CASQLTGLSLYEQYF
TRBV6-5	CASMPQDSTYEQYF
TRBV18	CASILAGVNNEQFF
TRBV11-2	CASSLAGGGGQSSYEQYF
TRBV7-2	CASTPGGLAGTGELFF
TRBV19	CASSNWRSRAGNTIYF
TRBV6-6	CASTREGTGRSYGYTF
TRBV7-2	CASSLRGGGQGYGYTF
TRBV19	CASSYGQGYYNEQFF
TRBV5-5	CARGTGQLNYGYTF
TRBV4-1	CASSQDQYNSPLHF
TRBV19	CASSTTGQGSNQPQHF
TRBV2	CASSESPGQGLTYGYTF
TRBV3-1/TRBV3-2	CASSQVGGGATDTQYF
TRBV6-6	CASSYAAETYGYTF
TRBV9	CASSGSEGVEQYF
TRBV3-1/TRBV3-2	CASSRDSSSYNSPLHF
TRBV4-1	CASSPGWTLANTEAFF
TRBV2	CASSVITGVNEKLFF
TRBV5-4	CASSLGPRDRVAPRGDTQYF
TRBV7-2	CASSLWTGGTEAFF
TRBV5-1	CASSREPLGGNTGGTEAFF